This T cell receptor beta chain was sequenced in a study of read filtering for tumor transcriptome and immune sequencing. Study background: Patients were approximately 17 male and approximately 14 female, mean age approximately 70 years, range about 45 to 85. R-ISS stage counts were under ten for I, 15 to 20 for II, 7 for III. Whole-study findings and limits: Compared with RNA-seq, IR-seq gave much higher clonotype depth and reliability.

Every patient had bone marrow sampled while the disease was active. This library used roughly 400 ng RNA and molecular barcoded adaptors spanning alpha/delta and beta/gamma chains. TCRdb re-derived calls from the reads in MiXCR, one entry per CDR3 protein. This table has some 62,000 distinct CDR3 sequences, more than 11% appearing once. The CDR3 has 20 amino acids. Germline V gene sequence: CDR1 SGHVS, CDR2 FNYEAQ. About this clonotype itself: Its matching antigen is unknown. A much larger clone is a single base away; this may be a read error.

The source of this sequence is a donor aged 40 or older with multiple myeloma. Sequenced material: a population of CD138-negative cells sorted from bone marrow. The rearrangement links TRBV7-6 to TRBJ2-6, with 11 bases identical to TRBD2. The CDR3 protein is CASGLDPGLAGRSGANVLTF. Written as DNA, the CDR3 is TGTGCCAGCGGCTTAGACCCTGGACTAGCGGGCCGCTCTGGGGCCAACGTCCTGACTTTC.